This TCR beta chain was captured by sequencing in a study of blood T cells in healthy people across ages. In this sample, this clonotype turned up a few times. For the second PCR, which ran for about 7 to 11 cycles, a sample-barcoded 5' primer and a J-beta primer mix were used. TCRdb reanalysed the 5' RACE reads using MiXCR and keeps one entry per CDR3 protein. The table includes 730,000 or so distinct CDR3 sequences, 40% to 50% detected once. The individuals who served as donors were healthy Caucasians living in Russia, aged roughly 6 to 95. Germline V gene lookup returns CDR1 SQVTM and CDR2 ANQGSEA. This CDR3 comprises 14 residues. The junction had 10 bases not matched to a gene; V was cut back by 4 bases and J by 4 bases.

The chain links TRBV29-1 to TRBJ2-7; 7 bases align to TRBD1. The sequenced sample was blood. The source is a man older than 75 in good health. The CDR3 protein is CSVVFFTGEYEQYF. DNA of the CDR3: TGCAGCGTTGTCTTCTTTACAGGGGAGTACGAGCAGTACTTC.